The clone carrying this T cell receptor beta chain was recorded a few times. The target antigen is unknown. The CDR3 is 16 amino acids. Germline assignment: CDR1 MDHEN and CDR2 SYDVKM. V was cut by 7 bases and J by 1 base, with 19 bases left in between. This specimen comes from a study of metastatic and nonmetastatic thyroid tumors. Overall study context: Both malignant and benign thyroid patients supplied peripheral blood and tumor or nodule tissue samples, across which the repertoires of these patients were then compared. Notes on the study in general: Across blood and tumor, TCR beta diversity in malignant thyroid tumors was reportedly significantly higher than in benign nodules.

In the authors' workflow: The study built a papillary thyroid cancer distant-metastasis classifier from CDR3 differences across clinicopathological groups. TCRdb re-called the PCR reads via MiXCR. None of the V and J calls come from the authors' own analysis; TCRdb made them. The sample lists about 38,000 clones, approximately 51% occurring once. Every patient underwent thyroid surgery untreated. Sequenced sample: tumor tissue. The receptor was isolated from a male donor with papillary thyroid cancer or a benign thyroid nodule (not recorded which). Some clones in this sample may be carry-over from other donors' samples. The rearrangement links TRBV28 to TRBJ1-2; D is undetermined. The CDR3 loop reads CASTSPPPQSNYGYTF. The CDR3 nucleotides are TGTGCCAGCACCTCACCCCCCCCACAGAGTAACTATGGCTACACCTTC.